This T cell receptor beta chain comes out of a study of CD8 T cells in ankylosing spondylitis. Study-wide findings and caveats: Blood of patients with ankylosing spondylitis appeared to be characterized by a TCR beta motif of 8 or 9 highly homologous variants.

Quantitative 5'-RACE with molecular barcodes was used to make the TCR beta libraries. TCRdb re-called the 5' RACE reads with MiXCR, one entry per CDR3 protein. This table has some 840,000 distinct CDR3 sequences, 12% appearing once. In its sample, this clonotype was seen a few times. Its matching antigen is unknown. The CDR3 consists of 12 residues. Germline lookup yields CDR1 SEHNR and CDR2 FQNEAQ (reference sequence). V was trimmed by 4 bases and J by 14 bases, leaving 17 bases between them. Sequenced sample: blood, either unsorted or a sorted T cell fraction (not recorded which). The source of this sequence is a male donor with ankylosing spondylitis. The V gene is TRBV7-9, the J gene TRBJ2-5; D uncertain. CDR3 protein: CASSSARGSSYF. DNA for the CDR3: TGTGCCAGCAGCTCCGCCAGAGGCTCTTCTTACTTC.